This is a list of T cell receptor beta chains from one sample in a study of T cell responses to AZD1222 COVID-19 vaccine. Using immunoSEQ multiplex PCR, the repertoire was profiled, and TCRdb retains in-frame clones only, with some absent. The sample has over 150,000 clones; roughly 87% are singletons. The source was peripheral blood, collected 28 days after the second AZD1222 dose. The receptors stem from an adult who received the AZD1222 COVID-19 vaccine. The CDR3 runs from the conserved cysteine through the conserved F or W. The D gene is left open where the match is weak. Clone sizes are given selectively: once, few, many, or a class where the clone is expanded.

cdr3_aa | cdr3_nt | d_call | j_call | cdr3_length | v_call | clone_size
CASSRGQEYNEQFF | TGCGCCAGCAGCAGGGGACAGGAATACAATGAGCAGTTCTTC | TRBD1 | TRBJ2-1 | 14 | TRBV5-1 | -
CASSSDTPHEQYF | TGTGCCAGCAGTTCGGACACACCCCACGAGCAGTACTTC | - | TRBJ2-7 | 13 | TRBV6-2/TRBV6-3 | -
CASSVDPPDTQYF | TGTGCCAGCAGTGTCGATCCACCAGATACGCAGTATTTT | - | TRBJ2-3 | 13 | TRBV2 | once
CASSILPVRTTGHYGYTF | TGTGCCAGTAGTATTCTCCCGGTACGCACGACAGGGCACTATGGCTACACCTTC | TRBD1 | TRBJ1-2 | 18 | TRBV19 | -
CASSFEEMNTEAFF | TGTGCCAGCAGCTTTGAGGAAATGAACACTGAAGCTTTCTTT | - | TRBJ1-1 | 14 | TRBV5-8 | -
CASSSQRDTEAFF | TGCGCCAGCAGCTCCCAAAGGGACACTGAAGCTTTCTTT | - | TRBJ1-1 | 13 | TRBV4-1 | -
CASTPGGSNQPQHF | TGTGCCAGCACTCCGGGGGGCTCCAATCAGCCCCAGCATTTT | - | TRBJ1-5 | 14 | TRBV7-9 | -
CASSYSTAIGGNTDTQYF | TGTGCCAGCAGTTACTCGACCGCCATAGGGGGTAATACAGATACGCAGTATTTT | - | TRBJ2-3 | 18 | TRBV6-2/TRBV6-3 | -
CASSLDPGPNSPLHF | TGTGCCAGCAGCCTAGACCCAGGGCCGAATTCACCCCTCCACTTT | - | TRBJ1-6 | 15 | TRBV11-2 | -
CASRTRDYEQYF | TGTGCCAGCAGAACGAGGGACTACGAGCAGTACTTC | - | TRBJ2-7 | 12 | TRBV2 | -
CASSVGPGDSYEQYF | TGTGCCAGCAGCGTAGGGCCAGGGGACTCCTACGAGCAGTACTTC | - | TRBJ2-7 | 15 | TRBV9 | -
CASSYPGGFEQYF | TGCGCCAGCAGCTATCCAGGTGGTTTCGAGCAGTACTTC | - | TRBJ2-7 | 13 | TRBV4-1 | few
CASSIGKSSGNTIYF | TGTGCCAGCAGCATTGGGAAGAGCTCTGGAAACACCATATATTTT | - | TRBJ1-3 | 15 | TRBV21-1 | few